This TCR beta chain was observed in a study of blood T cell repertoires in COVID-19. Study-level background: Spain, Italy and the United States supplied samples that represented acute and convalescent COVID-19. T cells, B-cell-depleted T cells, or PBMCs supplied cDNA or gDNA.

The CDR3 contains 14 residues. Per the study methods: Amplified reference gene primers provided the basis for estimating nucleated cell counts. Assay: immunoSEQ multiplex PCR; the TCRdb copy retains only in-frame clones and omits some. V and J calls and clone size are copied from that table; D and trimming were computed from the DNA. Of about 360,000 clones in the sample, roughly 86% were seen once. The gene calls are TRBV21-1 and TRBJ2-5; TRBD1 reflects the table's D call only, with no check against the DNA. TRBV21-1 is a pseudogene segment. The sample taken for sequencing was peripheral blood. This clonotype originated in a human donor in a cohort sampled during active COVID-19. The CDR3 bases are TGTGCCAGCAGAAGGGGACAGGAGTCCGGGACCCAGTACTTC. It encodes CASRRGQESGTQYF.